Included here is one TCR beta chain sequence, with context. In the same sample, other DNA sequences code for this CDR3. The record originates from a study of blood T cell repertoires in COVID-19. At the level of the study: Sites in the United States, Italy and Spain provided acute and convalescent COVID-19 samples.

Sequencing used immunoSEQ multiplex PCR; TCRdb keeps in-frame clones, though not all of them. The sample holds over 300,000 clones; roughly 90% are singletons and the top ten take around 0.95%. CDR3 length: 14 residues. The V gene's germline CDR1 is KGHSH and CDR2 LQKENI. V lost 2 bases and J 2 bases, leaving 9 bases between the germline ends. Source material: PBMCs or T cells enriched from blood (not recorded which). V and J are TRBV18 and TRBJ1-2, with D possibly TRBD1 on 6 matching bases. The receptor was derived from a woman between 25 and 40 years old with acute COVID-19. The CDR3 protein is CASSPGQGNYGYTF. In DNA, the CDR3 is TGTGCCAGCTCACCAGGGCAGGGGAACTATGGCTACACCTTC.